The subject of this entry is one T cell receptor (beta chain). Its antigen is not identified. This entry is derived from a study of regulatory T cells in long-lasting Graves disease. Notes on the study in general: Newly diagnosed disease favored TRBV20-1 and TRBJ2-1 over persistent disease.

The ends lost 6 bases at V and 6 bases at J; junction bases unmatched: 13. Germline V CDR1 and CDR2: DFQATT, SNEGSKA (reference sequence). The CDR3 covers 15 residues. Regarding time point: persistent/refractory GD, antithyroid drugs over 5 years with positive TRAb. Extracted RNA from PBMCs served as the source of the TCR library. With iRepertoire HTBI primers and Arm-PCR of CDR3 regions, TCR beta libraries were built. TCRdb reanalysed the multiplex PCR reads using MiXCR and keeps one entry per CDR3 protein. The profile shows roughly 400,000 distinct CDR3 sequences, roughly 23% of them singletons. The chain employs TRBV20-1 and TRBJ2-1, with 8 bases aligning to TRBD1. The receptor was isolated from a female donor with Graves disease. The sequences come from peripheral blood mononuclear cells (PBMCs), collected when the disease was refractory, from a patient treated with antithyroid drugs. The CDR3 DNA is TGCAGTGCCGAAATCACAGGGGGAGGAATCAATGAGCAGTTCTTC. Protein sequence: CSAEITGGGINEQFF.